The entry that follows covers one TCR beta chain sequence. Its target is not known. The data originate from a study of T cell responses to AZD1222 COVID-19 vaccine. Germline lookup yields CDR1 SGHNT and CDR2 YENEEA. This CDR3 is 15 amino acids long. V shed 9 bases and J shed 0 bases, with 12 bases lying between them. Broader study findings: At 160-218 and 743-854, vaccine-associated CD4 TCRs were dominant, and they spanned spike. Just a handful of people given AZD1222 tested seropositive at baseline. Sampling that yielded the repertoires occurred only after the peak T cell response. It should be noted that donors were predominantly white British and more often female, and clonal diversity was possibly underestimated.

TCRdb's copy holds only in-frame clones and misses some; the assay was immunoSEQ multiplex PCR. The sample carries about 100,000 clones, approximately 91% recorded once. The sequenced sample was peripheral blood, obtained on day 0 of AZD1222 vaccination. The TCR sequence derives from an adult in good health. The chain joins TRBV11-3 to TRBJ1-6, with D hard to call. The CDR3 DNA reads as TGTGCCAGAGTGGCCCCGAGCTCCTATAATTCACCCCTCCACTTT. It codes for CARVAPSSYNSPLHF.